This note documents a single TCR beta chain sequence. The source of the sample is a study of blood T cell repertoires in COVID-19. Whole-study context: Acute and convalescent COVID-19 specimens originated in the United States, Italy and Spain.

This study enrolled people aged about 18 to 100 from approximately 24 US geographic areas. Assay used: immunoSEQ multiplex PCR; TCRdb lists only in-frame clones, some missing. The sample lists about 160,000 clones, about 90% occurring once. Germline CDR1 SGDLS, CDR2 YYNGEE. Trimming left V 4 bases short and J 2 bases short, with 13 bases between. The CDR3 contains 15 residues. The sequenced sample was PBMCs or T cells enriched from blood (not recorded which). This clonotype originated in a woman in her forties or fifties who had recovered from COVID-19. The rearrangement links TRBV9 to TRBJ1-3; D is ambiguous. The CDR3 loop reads CASSSRGDPGNTIYF. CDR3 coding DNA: TGTGCCAGCAGCTCCCGAGGCGACCCTGGAAACACCATATATTTT.